These T cell receptor beta chains were read from a single sample in a study of technical replicates of blood from a few donors. Libraries were prepared by immunoSEQ multiplex PCR; TCRdb keeps only in-frame clonotypes and omits some of them. The sample comprises 80,000 to 95,000 clones, 92% of which are singletons, and about 0.27% rests with the top ten. Sequenced material: T cells isolated from PBMCs. The receptor set was obtained from a human donor in good health. Both conserved end residues are part of each CDR3. Fields, in order: V gene, D gene, J gene, clone size, CDR3 DNA, CDR3 protein. D genes are given only for firm matches. Not every row has a clone size; where given, it reads once, few, many or a size class.

>TRBV7-2|TRBD1|TRBJ2-7|-
TGTGCCAGCAGTCCCGGGACAGGGTGGACCTACGAGCAGTACTTC
CASSPGTGWTYEQYF
>TRBV9|TRBD1|TRBJ1-2|-
TGTGCCAGCACCCCCGGGACAGGGGTCTATGGCTACACCTTC
CASTPGTGVYGYTF
>TRBV4-2|TRBD2|TRBJ2-1|-
TGTGCCAGCAGCCCCGAAGCGGGGACTAGCGGATACAATGAGCAGTTCTTC
CASSPEAGTSGYNEQFF
>TRBV28|TRBD2|TRBJ2-3|-
TGTGCCAGCAGTCCCGGACTAGCTAGCACAGATACGCAGTATTTT
CASSPGLASTDTQYF
>TRBV11-3|TRBD2|TRBJ2-5|once
TGTGCCAGCAGCTGGTCCGGGACTAGCGGGGCAGAGACCCAGTACTTC
CASSWSGTSGAETQYF
>TRBV5-1|TRBD2|TRBJ2-2|-
TGCGCCAGCAGGGTAGCGGGATCGAACACCGGGGAGCTGTTTTTT
CASRVAGSNTGELFF
>TRBV6-6|TRBD1|TRBJ2-7|-
TGTGCCAGCAGTTACGGGACAGCCGACGAGCAGTACTTC
CASSYGTADEQYF
>TRBV28|-|TRBJ1-2|-
TGTGCCAGCAGAGATACAGGATCTGGTGGCTACACCTTC
CASRDTGSGGYTF
>TRBV18|-|TRBJ1-5|-
TGTGCCAGCTCACCTACAGGTCGAAAAGATCAGCCCCAGCATTTT
CASSPTGRKDQPQHF
>TRBV14|-|TRBJ2-1|once
TGTGCCAGCAGCCCGAAAGGACTTCACAATGAGCAGTTCTTC
CASSPKGLHNEQFF
>TRBV7-9|TRBD1|TRBJ2-7|-
TGTGCCAGCAGCTTGCGACGACCGGGACAGGGTCCCTCCTACGAGCAGTACTTC
CASSLRRPGQGPSYEQYF
>TRBV6-5|-|TRBJ1-2|few
TGTGCCAGCAGTTCCCTAGGTTGGCATGGCTACACCTTC
CASSSLGWHGYTF
>TRBV11-2|-|TRBJ1-6|-
TGTGCCAGCAGCTTAGCCCGAGTCGGTTCACCCCTCCACTTT
CASSLARVGSPLHF
>TRBV27|TRBD1|TRBJ1-1|-
TGTGCCAGCAGTCCAAGCCCCCAGGGGGGATCCTACACTGAAGCTTTCTTT
CASSPSPQGGSYTEAFF
>TRBV27|TRBD1|TRBJ1-1|-
TGTGCCAGCAGTCAGACAGGGTTCACTGAAGCTTTCTTT
CASSQTGFTEAFF
>TRBV2|TRBD2|TRBJ2-7|-
TGTGCCAGCAAGAGCGGGAGGGCCAGTTCCTACGAGCAGTACTTC
CASKSGRASSYEQYF
>TRBV5-1|TRBD2|TRBJ2-5|-
TGCGCCAGCAGCTTGGCCTTGCGGGGGGGCCCAGAGACCCAGTACTTC
CASSLALRGGPETQYF
>TRBV7-9|-|TRBJ1-6|-
TGTGCCAGCAGCCCAGAGGGCAATTCACCCCTCCACTTT
CASSPEGNSPLHF
>TRBV4-2|TRBD2|TRBJ2-7|-
TGTGCCAGCAGCCAAGATGGGACTAACTACGAGCAGTACTTC
CASSQDGTNYEQYF
>TRBV5-6|-|TRBJ2-3|once
TGTGCCAGCAGCGTCGGGGTGGTGGCCACAGATACGCAGTATTTT
CASSVGVVATDTQYF
>TRBV19|-|TRBJ1-2|-
TGTGCCAGTAGTGTTGAGGGAATCTATGGCTACACCTTC
CASSVEGIYGYTF
>TRBV5-1|-|TRBJ2-7|-
TGCGCCAGCAGCTTGGGCCGGAGCTACGAGCAGTACTTC
CASSLGRSYEQYF
>TRBV6-1|-|TRBJ1-5|-
TGTGCCAGCGGGGCAGGGAGCAATCAGCCCCAGCATTTT
CASGAGSNQPQHF
>TRBV10-1|TRBD1|TRBJ1-1|-
TGCGCCAGCAGTGAGAGATTACAGGGGGCGGCTTTCTTT
CASSERLQGAAFF
>TRBV11-3|-|TRBJ2-1|-
TGTGCCAGCAGCTTAGAGTCAGGGTACAATGAGCAGTTCTTC
CASSLESGYNEQFF
>TRBV4-1|-|TRBJ2-1|few
TGCGCCAGCAGCCAAGTCGCGGTAAGCTCCTACAATGAGCAGTTCTTC
CASSQVAVSSYNEQFF
>TRBV5-4|-|TRBJ1-1|-
TGTGCCAGCAGCTTGGACAGGGTTAACACTGAAGCTTTCTTT
CASSLDRVNTEAFF
>TRBV6-6|-|TRBJ2-5|-
TGTGCCAGCAGACAAGCCTTTAAGGATGAGGCAGAGACCCAGTACTTC
CASRQAFKDEAETQYF
>TRBV5-5|-|TRBJ1-2|-
TGTGCCAGCAGCTTGGCAGGGGAAGACTATGGCTACACCTTC
CASSLAGEDYGYTF
>TRBV7-8|-|TRBJ2-1|once
TGTGCCAGCAGCCTCCGGGATCCCCGCTCCTACAATGAGCAGTTCTTC
CASSLRDPRSYNEQFF
>TRBV13|TRBD1|TRBJ1-1|-
TGTGCCAGCAGGGCCGGGACAGGGGGTCTGAACACTGAAGCTTTCTTT
CASRAGTGGLNTEAFF
>TRBV6-5|TRBD2|TRBJ2-1|-
TGTGCCAGCAGTTACTCGACAGCGGGGGCAAATGAGCAGTTCTTC
CASSYSTAGANEQFF
>TRBV29-1|TRBD1|TRBJ2-1|few
TGCAGCGGGTTCCGGGACAGGGCCTACAATGAGCAGTTCTTC
CSGFRDRAYNEQFF
>TRBV4-1|-|TRBJ2-7|once
TGCGCCAGCAGCCAGGCCAGACTAGGCTTGGTCCGCGAGCAGTACTTC
CASSQARLGLVREQYF
>TRBV6-6|-|TRBJ2-3|-
TGTGCCAGCAGTTACTCTCTGGATACGCAGTATTTT
CASSYSLDTQYF
>TRBV7-9|TRBD1|TRBJ2-7|-
TGTGCCAGCAGCCTCAGACAGGGGTCTGCCTGGGAGCAGTACTTC
CASSLRQGSAWEQYF
>TRBV18|-|TRBJ2-1|-
TGTGCCAGCTCACCACTGGGGGAGGTCAATGAGCAGTTCTTC
CASSPLGEVNEQFF
>TRBV28|TRBD2|TRBJ2-7|-
TGTGCCAGCACCTTGGGGGGGACTAGGGGTTTCTACGAGCAGTACTTC
CASTLGGTRGFYEQYF
>TRBV5-4|TRBD1|TRBJ1-5|-
TGTGCCAGCAGCTTGGGACAGGGGGCCAATCAGCCCCAGCATTTT
CASSLGQGANQPQHF
>TRBV13|TRBD2|TRBJ2-1|once
TGTGCCAGCAGCTTAGGTCTCGTGATACTTAGCGGGAGGGCTCAGGAATACAATGAGCAGTTCTTC
CASSLGLVILSGRAQEYNEQFF
>TRBV6-1|-|TRBJ2-1|-
TGTGCCAGCAGTGAACATCGACTTGAGCAGTTCTTC
CASSEHRLEQFF
>TRBV7-7|TRBD1|TRBJ2-2|-
TGTGCCAGCAGCTTGGACCGGGACAGGGGTTTGGCCGGGGAGCTGTTTTTT
CASSLDRDRGLAGELFF
>TRBV11-2|TRBD1|TRBJ2-7|-
TGTGCCAGCAGCTTAGATCGGGGGACAGGGGTCTACGAGCAGTACTTC
CASSLDRGTGVYEQYF
>TRBV5-1|TRBD2|TRBJ2-1|once
TGCGCCAGCAGCTTGGGGGGACTAGCGGGAGGCCGGTCCGATGAGCAGTTCTTC
CASSLGGLAGGRSDEQFF
>TRBV27|TRBD1|TRBJ1-2|-
TGTGCCAGCAGTTTATCCACAGGGGGCGGTCCCTATGGCTACACCTTC
CASSLSTGGGPYGYTF
>TRBV12-5|TRBD2|TRBJ2-7|-
TGTGCTAGTGGTTTGGCCGGGACTAGCGAGCAGTACTTC
CASGLAGTSEQYF
>TRBV25-1|-|TRBJ1-1|few
TGTGCCAGCAGTTCCCTAGAGGGGAACACTGAAGCTTTCTTT
CASSSLEGNTEAFF
>TRBV28|-|TRBJ1-2|few
TGTGCCAGCAGTTTAGACGGGTACTATGGCTACACCTTC
CASSLDGYYGYTF
>TRBV11-2|TRBD2|TRBJ2-2|-
TGTGCCAGCCGGGACTACGCGTCTGGATACACCGGGGAGCTGTTTTTT
CASRDYASGYTGELFF
>TRBV27|-|TRBJ2-7|-
TGTGCCAGCAGTTTTATTCCTCCTACCTCCTACGAGCAGTACTTC
CASSFIPPTSYEQYF